This record looks at one TCR beta chain sequence and its context. Clones were sequenced by immunoSEQ multiplex PCR, and TCRdb holds only the in-frame ones, with some missing. This table holds approximately 170,000 clones, almost 85% found once. The sample belongs to a study of blood T cell repertoires in COVID-19. Study-wide background: From T cells, B-cell-depleted T cells, or PBMCs came the material, which was cDNA or gDNA.

Trimming cost V 9 bases and J 4 bases; bases outside gene matches: 12. Per the germline V gene, CDR1 is LNHDA and CDR2 is SQIVND (reference sequence). The CDR3 covers 15 residues. The sequence was collected from a man aged 40-50 years who had recovered from COVID-19. The chain is built from TRBV19 and TRBJ2-7; TRBD1 agrees at 10 bases. Material: peripheral blood. The CDR3 bases are TGTGCCAGCAAGATACGGGACAGGGGAGCGTACGAGCAGTACTTC. Translation: CASKIRDRGAYEQYF.